Listed here are 20 T cell receptor beta chains from one sample, sequenced in a study of long-term antiretroviral therapy in people with HIV. Run at survey level, the immunoSEQ assay was version v3.0. TCRdb's copy holds only in-frame clones and misses some; the assay was immunoSEQ multiplex PCR. The table has under 45,000 clones, 94% seen once. The source material was unsorted PBMCs, sampled around 9.2 years after starting antiretroviral therapy. These receptors were collected from a man aged 25-45 years with HIV.

The chain uses TRBV5-6 and TRBJ2-5; D not certain. CDR3 length: 14 amino acids. CDR1 and CDR2 from the germline V gene are SGHDT and YYEEEE. Trimming stripped 0 bases from V and 5 bases from J, with 11 bases between. In DNA form, the CDR3 reads TGTGCCAGCAGCTTGGGCCAAGGGATGGAGACCCAGTACTTC. As protein: CASSLGQGMETQYF.

This clone was seen once. The J gene is TRBJ1-6, the V gene TRBV7-2; 7 nucleotides match TRBD1. The ends lost 6 bases at V and 7 bases at J; junction bases unmatched: 6. Germline assignment: CDR1 SGHTA and CDR2 FQGNSA. CDR3 length: 14 amino acids. The CDR3 DNA follows: TGTGCCAGCAGTTCGGGAGGGGGCAATTCACCCCTCCACTTT. As protein: CASSSGGGNSPLHF.

This clone was observed a single time. The J gene is TRBJ2-5, the V gene TRBV4-1, with TRBD2 matching over 7 bases. Germline V gene sequence: CDR1 MGHRA, CDR2 YSYEKL. The V segment lost 0 bases and the J segment 3 bases; nucleotides outside the gene matches: 10. The CDR3 sequence is 17 residues long. The chain's CDR3 is CASSQEAGTFQEETQYF. The CDR3 region has the DNA TGCGCCAGCAGCCAAGAAGCGGGGACGTTTCAAGAAGAGACCCAGTACTTC.

This rearrangement joins TRBV5-1 to TRBJ2-7, with D tentatively TRBD1 or TRBD2 (6 bases each). The CDR3 has 16 amino acids. Germline CDR1 is SGHRS and CDR2 is YFSETQ. The V end lost 3 bases, the J end lost 0 bases, and 16 bases lay between the germline ends. The CDR3 reads CASSSQGGPSSYEQYF. In nucleotides, the CDR3 is TGCGCCAGCAGCTCCCAAGGGGGGCCGAGCTCCTACGAGCAGTACTTC.

The rearrangement links TRBV19 to TRBJ1-5, with D possibly being TRBD1 (5 bases). The CDR3 spans 15 residues. Germline CDR1 LNHDA, CDR2 SQIVND (reference sequence). The germline V and J ends were trimmed by 3 bases and 3 bases, with 12 bases remaining between them. This chain's CDR3 is CASSISREVNQPQHF. In DNA, the CDR3 is TGTGCCAGTAGTATTAGCAGGGAGGTCAATCAGCCCCAGCATTTT.

This chain uses TRBV29-1 with TRBJ1-2; 11 nucleotides line up with TRBD1. Germline CDR1 SQVTM, CDR2 ANQGSEA. Trimming removed 6 bases from V and 5 bases from J; junction bases left unmatched: 8. The CDR3 extends over 14 amino acids. CDR3 residues: CSVPDRGLLYGYTF. The CDR3 nucleotides are TGCAGCGTCCCGGACAGGGGGCTTTTGTATGGCTACACCTTC.

CDR3 residues: CTSSQAWARDTQYF. Written as DNA, the CDR3 is TGCACCAGCAGCCAAGCATGGGCAAGAGATACGCAGTATTTT. This chain connects TRBV1 to TRBJ2-3; the listed D gene, TRBD1, was not tested against the DNA. TRBV1 is described as a pseudogene. The CDR3 totals 14 residues.

The chain recombines TRBV28 with TRBJ1-2; no definite D call. V was pared by 2 bases and J by 2 bases, with 6 bases between. Per the germline V gene, CDR1 is MDHEN and CDR2 is SYDVKM. This CDR3 spans 13 amino acids. The CDR3 is CASSLGPNYGYTF. The CDR3 region has the DNA TGTGCCAGCAGTTTAGGGCCAAACTATGGCTACACCTTC.

J is TRBJ1-5 and V is TRBV7-9; possibly TRBD1 for D (5 bases). The CDR3 totals 13 residues. Looked up from germline, CDR1 is SEHNR and CDR2 is FQNEAQ (reference sequence). Trimming removed 1 base from V and 7 bases from J, with 8 bases in between. CDR3 in amino acids: CASSLEGRQPQHF. The CDR3 coding sequence is TGTGCCAGCAGCTTAGAGGGGCGCCAGCCCCAGCATTTT.

The V call is TRBV5-1, the J call TRBJ2-1, with D hard to call. With 0 bases removed from V and 6 bases from J, the gap between germline ends came to 10 bases. This CDR3 region has 14 residues. CDR1 and CDR2 (germline): SGHRS, YFSETQ. The CDR3 nucleotides are TGCGCCAGCAGCTTGGACCTCCACCTCAATGAGCAGTTCTTC. It specifies CASSLDLHLNEQFF.

The V gene is TRBV6-1, the J gene TRBJ2-7; tentatively, D is TRBD1 or TRBD2 (5 bases each). This CDR3 has 12 residues. The germline V gene encodes CDR1 MNHNS and CDR2 SASEGT. V shed 1 base and J shed 7 bases, with 8 bases lying between them. The CDR3 sequence is CASSEGWGEQYV. CDR3 DNA sequence: TGTGCCAGCAGTGAAGGGTGGGGGGAGCAGTACGTC.

Written as DNA, the CDR3 is TGCGCCAGCAGCCCCAGGCCGAGCTCCTACAATGAGCAGTTCTTC. Protein: CASSPRPSSYNEQFF. V and J are TRBV4-1 and TRBJ2-1, with D unclear. The CDR3 covers 15 residues. The germline CDR1 and CDR2 sequences are MGHRA and YSYEKL. V lost 4 bases, J lost 0 bases, and 10 bases lay in between.

The DNA for the CDR3 is TGTGCCAGCGGGGAATGGGCCTATAATTCACCCCTCCACTTT. The encoded protein is CASGEWAYNSPLHF. The V and J genes are TRBV27 and TRBJ1-6; D is ambiguous. Germline V gene sequence: CDR1 MNHEY, CDR2 SMNVEV (reference sequence). V was pared by 8 bases and J by 2 bases, with 10 bases between. The CDR3 totals 14 residues.

This sequence joins TRBV6-6 and TRBJ2-1, with 9 bases aligning to TRBD1. The CDR3 length is 15 residues. The junction had 6 bases not matched to a gene; V was cut back by 2 bases and J by 7 bases. Germline CDR1 and CDR2: MNHNY and SVGAGI (reference sequence). CDR3 amino acids: CASSYGGQGKNEQFF. CDR3 nucleotide sequence: TGTGCCAGCAGTTACGGCGGACAGGGGAAGAATGAGCAGTTCTTC.

J is TRBJ1-4 and V is TRBV5-1, with 8 bases aligning to TRBD1. Unmatched junction bases numbered 8, after V lost 5 bases and J lost 8 bases. CDR3 length: 14 residues. CDR1 and CDR2 from the germline V gene are SGHRS and YFSETQ. This CDR3 reads CASSIGQGGEKLFF. CDR3 DNA: TGCGCCAGCAGTATCGGACAGGGAGGCGAAAAACTGTTTTTT.

The chain is built from TRBV28 and TRBJ2-3, with 10 bases matching TRBD2. V trimming: 5 bases; J trimming: 3 bases; junction bases outside the gene matches: 14. This CDR3 comprises 18 residues. Looked up from germline, CDR1 is MDHEN and CDR2 is SYDVKM. The CDR3 here is CASSPLLPTSGVTDTQYF. The CDR3 coding sequence is TGTGCCAGCAGTCCCCTTCTCCCAACTAGCGGGGTTACAGATACGCAGTATTTT. Based on the CDR3 plus reference TRBV28 and TRBJ2-3, the full variable domain is DVKVTQSSRYLVKRTGEKVFLECVQDMDHENMFWYRQDPGLGLRLIYFSYDVKMKEKGDIPEGYSVSREKKERFSLILESASTNQTSMYLCASSPLLPTSGVTDTQYFGPGTRLTVL.

The chain is built from TRBV4-1 and TRBJ2-5, with 11 positions matching TRBD2. This CDR3 contains 14 residues. Germline CDR1 and CDR2: MGHRA and YSYEKL. With V trimmed by 4 bases and J by 6 bases, 4 bases remained unmatched. CDR3 coding DNA: TGCGCCAGCAGCCTCGGGACTAGCGGACAGACCCAGTACTTC. This sequence encodes CASSLGTSGQTQYF.

The CDR3 coding sequence is TGCGCCAGCAGTGAGTGGACGAAGGACAATGAGCAGTTCTTC. Protein product: CASSEWTKDNEQFF. The chain recombines TRBV10-2 with TRBJ2-1; no reliable D call. V was clipped by 1 base and J by 5 bases, with 9 bases between them. The germline V gene encodes CDR1 WSHSY and CDR2 SAAADI. The CDR3 is 14 residues long.

The rearrangement uses TRBV7-3 and TRBJ2-3; D is perhaps TRBD1 or TRBD2 (5 bases each). V gave up 5 bases and J gave up 0 bases, with 12 bases separating them. This CDR3 has 15 amino acids. CDR1 and CDR2 (germline): SGHTA, FQGTGA. The CDR3 reads CASSPGRSSTDTQYF. CDR3 DNA: TGTGCCAGCAGCCCGGGACGGTCTAGCACAGATACGCAGTATTTT. Together with reference TRBV7-3 and TRBJ2-3, the CDR3 gives the full variable domain: GAGVSQTPSNKVTEKGKYVELRCDPISGHTALYWYRQSLGQGPEFLIYFQGTGAADDSGLPNDRFFAVRPEGSVSTLKIQRTERGDSAVYLCASSPGRSSTDTQYFGPGTRLTVL.

J is TRBJ1-4 and V is TRBV6-1, with 7 bases aligning to TRBD1. The CDR3 totals 16 residues. Germline CDR1 reads MNHNS; CDR2 reads SASEGT. Losses at the gene ends were 4 bases for V and 7 bases for J; bases not matched to a gene: 12. CDR3 sequence: CASSGLGAGGSEKLFF. The DNA of the CDR3 is TGTGCCAGCAGTGGGCTGGGGGCAGGGGGAAGTGAAAAACTGTTTTTT.